Presented here are 16 T cell receptor beta chains from one specimen sequenced in a study of blood T cell repertoires in COVID-19. Data came from immunoSEQ multiplex PCR; TCRdb stores just in-frame clones and leaves some out. The table shows under 75,000 clones, with 73% occurring only once. Input material: peripheral blood. Receptor source: a woman between 45 and 60 years old with active or convalescent COVID-19.

This CDR3 is CASSLGYRVTNYGYTF. The CDR3 coding sequence is TGTGCCAGCAGCTTGGGCTACAGGGTAACTAACTATGGCTACACCTTC. The chain joins TRBV5-5 to TRBJ1-2, with a tentative D call TRBD1 (6 bases). The germline CDR1 and CDR2 sequences are SGHKS and YYEKEE (reference sequence). The CDR3 length is 16 residues. The V gene lost 0 bases and the J gene lost 0 bases, with 12 bases spanning the gap.

The chain joins TRBV9 to TRBJ1-2; TRBD1 agrees at 10 bases. From germline, CDR1 is SGDLS and CDR2 YYNGEE. V was pared by 3 bases and J by 8 bases, with 13 bases of the junction left unmatched. The CDR3 is made up of 16 amino acids. CDR3 residues: CASSAGPGQGSGGYTF. The CDR3 coding sequence is TGTGCCAGCAGCGCGGGACCGGGACAGGGGTCAGGAGGCTACACCTTC.

This chain connects TRBV24-1 to TRBJ2-3; perhaps TRBD2 as D (6 bases). The CDR3 runs 14 residues. Germline V gene sequence: CDR1 KGHDR, CDR2 SFDVKD. Trimming left V 5 bases short and J 5 bases short, with 13 bases between. CDR3: CATSASFGGDTQYF. DNA of the CDR3: TGTGCCACCAGTGCATCCTTCGGGGGAGATACGCAGTATTTT.

This clone turned up a few times. The chain combines TRBV7-9 with TRBJ1-2; D is undetermined. The CDR3 covers 17 residues. Germline V gene lookup returns CDR1 SEHNR and CDR2 FQNEAQ (reference sequence). Trimming left V 0 bases short and J 0 bases short, with 14 bases between. CDR3 DNA sequence: TGTGCCAGCAGCTTAGCGTGGGAGCAGACTACTAACTATGGCTACACCTTC. Translated, it gives CASSLAWEQTTNYGYTF.

CDR3 residues: CASSTTGVGNEKLFF. In DNA, the CDR3 is TGTGCCAGCAGTACCACGGGGGTTGGGAATGAAAAACTGTTTTTT. The chain joins TRBV6-5 to TRBJ1-4; possible D gene TRBD1, 5 bases. V was pared by 5 bases and J by 5 bases, with 15 bases between. CDR3 length: 15 amino acids. In germline, CDR1 is MNHEY, CDR2 SVGAGI.

The J gene is TRBJ2-5, the V gene TRBV10-3; the D gene is possibly TRBD2 (6 bases). The CDR3 is 14 amino acids. CDR1 and CDR2 (germline): ENHRY, SYGVKD. Trimming took off 2 bases at V and 4 bases at J, with 11 bases between the two ends. The CDR3 nucleotides are TGTGCCATCAGTGAGGGTCTAGCGAGAGAGACCCAGTACTTC. Translation gives CAISEGLARETQYF.

This chain joins TRBV30 and TRBJ2-3; the match to TRBD2 covers 12 bases. The CDR3 has 15 residues. Germline V gene data show CDR1 as GTSNPN and CDR2 as SVGIG (reference sequence). V lost 1 base, J lost 5 bases, and 4 bases stayed unmatched. Here the CDR3 reads CAWSDGLAGIDTQYF. CDR3 DNA sequence: TGTGCCTGGAGTGATGGACTAGCGGGAATAGATACGCAGTATTTT.

This clone has more than one count but fewer than ten. J is TRBJ1-6 and V is TRBV27; D perhaps matches TRBD1 (5 bases). CDR3 size: 13 residues. V lost 3 bases, J lost 10 bases, and 10 bases lay in between. In germline, CDR1 is MNHEY, CDR2 SMNVEV (reference sequence). The CDR3 here is CASSFQGNSPLHF. The CDR3 DNA reads TGTGCCAGCAGTTTCCAGGGCAACTCACCCCTCCACTTT.

The chain recombines TRBV23-1 with TRBJ1-1; weak D call: TRBD1 (5 bases). TRBV23-1 belongs to the ORF category, with a function that is uncertain. The CDR3 totals 17 residues. V lost 1 base and J lost 5, with 20 bases in between. CDR3 DNA sequence: TGCGCCAGCAGTCAATTCCCCGGGGGGGGGTGGGAGACTGAAGCTTTCTTT. It specifies CASSQFPGGGWETEAFF.

The CDR3 reads CASSLPGYEQFF. The CDR3 DNA reads TGCGCCAGCAGCTTACCCGGGTATGAGCAGTTCTTC. This chain connects TRBV5-1 to TRBJ2-1; no firm D call. The CDR3 runs to 12 residues. Germline-derived CDR1 and CDR2 are SGHRS and YFSETQ. V was clipped by 2 bases and J by 8 bases, with 8 bases between them.

This clone was seen a handful of times. The chain recombines TRBV11-2 with TRBJ2-7; 9 bases line up with TRBD2. J gave up 0 bases and V 1 base, and 4 bases lay outside the gene matches. Germline loops: CDR1 SGHAT, CDR2 FQNNGV. The CDR3 runs to 16 residues. CDR3 in DNA: TGTGCCAGCAGCTTAGTCCCAGCGGGAGGCTCCTACGAGCAGTACTTC. This gives the protein CASSLVPAGGSYEQYF.

The chain recombines TRBV5-1 with TRBJ2-5, with TRBD1 identical over 9 bases. Germline values: CDR1 SGHRS, CDR2 YFSETQ. Trimming at V came to 3 bases and at J to 5 bases, leaving 8 bases not matched to a gene. This CDR3 has 15 amino acids. The CDR3 nucleotides read TGCGCCAGCAGCTCCCAATACAGGGGGCCGGAGACCCAGTACTTC. Encoded protein: CASSSQYRGPETQYF.

The chain carries TRBV7-9 and TRBJ2-7; 7 bases are a match to TRBD1. Unmatched junction bases numbered 4, after V lost 8 bases and J lost 3 bases. The CDR3 runs to 12 residues. Germline CDR1 reads SEHNR; CDR2 reads FQNEAQ (reference sequence). For the CDR3, the DNA is TGTGCCAGCCGGGACAGCCGCTACGAGCAGTACTTC. Its translation is CASRDSRYEQYF.

V and J are TRBV6-5 and TRBJ2-7; 12 bases agree with TRBD1. V dropped 8 bases and J dropped 3; count of bases not matched to a gene: 8. Germline V gene sequence: CDR1 MNHEY, CDR2 SVGAGI. The CDR3 loop spans 15 amino acids. The CDR3: CASRTGTGGHYEQYF. The CDR3 nucleotides read TGTGCCAGCCGAACAGGGACAGGGGGCCACTACGAGCAGTACTTC.

J is TRBJ1-2 and V is TRBV4-2; possible D gene TRBD1, 6 bases. V lost 0 bases and J 3 bases, leaving 14 bases between the germline ends. The CDR3 covers 16 residues. Per the germline V gene, CDR1 is LGHNA and CDR2 is YNFKEQ. CDR3 in DNA: TGTGCCAGCAGCCAAGAAGGCCTTTCAGGGGACTATGGCTACACCTTC. This sequence encodes CASSQEGLSGDYGYTF.

CDR3 region: CATSEGTGGLVDYGYTF. The DNA for the CDR3 is TGTGCCACCAGTGAAGGGACAGGGGGCTTGGTGGACTATGGCTACACCTTC. This chain connects TRBV24-1 to TRBJ1-2; 12 nucleotides agree with TRBD1. Trimming at V came to 4 bases and at J to 3 bases, leaving 8 bases not matched to a gene. The CDR3 sequence is 17 residues long. The germline V gene has CDR1 KGHDR and CDR2 SFDVKD.